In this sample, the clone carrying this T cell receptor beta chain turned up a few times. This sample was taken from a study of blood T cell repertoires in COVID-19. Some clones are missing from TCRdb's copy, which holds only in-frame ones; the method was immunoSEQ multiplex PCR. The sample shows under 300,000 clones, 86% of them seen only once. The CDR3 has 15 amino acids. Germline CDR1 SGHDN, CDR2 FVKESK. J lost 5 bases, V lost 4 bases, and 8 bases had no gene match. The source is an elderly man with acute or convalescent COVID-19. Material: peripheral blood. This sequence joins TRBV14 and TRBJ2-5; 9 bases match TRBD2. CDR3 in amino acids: CASSLLAGQRETQYF. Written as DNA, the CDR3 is TGTGCCAGCAGCCTCCTAGCGGGGCAAAGGGAGACCCAGTACTTC.